This T cell receptor (beta chain) emerged from a study of OX40 agonist ivuxolimab in advanced cancers. Study in general: Patients were dosed with the agonistic anti-OX40 (CD134) antibody ivuxolimab. The mean age was about 57 years, ranging from about 23 to 85, with over 70% of participants male.

V lost 8 bases and J lost 0, with 20 bases in between. The CDR3 covers 17 residues. Looked up from germline, CDR1 is KGHSH and CDR2 is LQKENI. Patients were ineligible given autoimmune disease history or systemic immunosuppression. The protocol was immunoSEQ multiplex PCR, while the TCRdb copy is restricted to in-frame clones and leaves out a portion. The sample shows fewer than 25,000 clones, around 80% of them seen only once. Study conclusions and caveats: Fewer expanded clones were found on average in CD4+ than in CD8+ T cells.

This clone was detected a few times. Its matching antigen is unknown. This receptor was obtained from an adult with an advanced solid tumor such as melanoma, head and neck, liver or kidney cancer. Specimen: CD4+ or CD8+ T cells sorted from blood, collected in a trial of the OX40 agonist ivuxolimab. The chain couples TRBV18 to TRBJ1-3; a possible D gene is TRBD1 (5 bases). The CDR3 loop reads CASALLGTGSSGNTIYF. CDR3 bases: TGTGCCAGCGCCCTCCTCGGGACGGGGAGCTCTGGAAACACCATATATTTT. Variable domain in full (rest from reference TRBV18 and TRBJ1-3): NAGVMQNPRHLVRRRGQEARLRCSPMKGHSHVYWYRQLPEEGLKFMVYLQKENIIDESGMPKERFSAEFPKEGPSILRIQQVVRGDSAAYFCASALLGTGSSGNTIYFGEGSWLTVV.